The next 23 T cell receptor beta chains were all read from a single sample in a study of T-cell memory formation after mild COVID-19. TCRdb fed the 5' RACE reads into MiXCR, producing one record per CDR3 protein. This repertoire shows over 95,000 distinct CDR3 sequences, around a fifth found once; its top ten account for about 42%. Sequenced: PBMCs or a T cell subset sorted from them (not recorded which). All receptors come from a man younger than 35 who had mild COVID-19 (a few samples of this study predate the infection). Cell type and time point are not known.

This clonotype showed up just a few times. This rearrangement joins TRBV6-5 to TRBJ2-1, with a weak D call TRBD1 (5 bases). V lost 7 bases, J lost 5 bases, and 12 bases lay in between. The germline gives CDR1 MNHEY, CDR2 SVGAGI. The CDR3 is 13 amino acids. The CDR3 spells CASKIGHHNEQFF. The CDR3 DNA sequence: TGTGCCAGCAAAATCGGACACCACAATGAGCAGTTCTTC.

This sequence joins TRBV11-2 and TRBJ1-2; D is ambiguous. V was trimmed by 1 base and J by 4 bases, leaving 13 bases between them. Germline CDR1 reads SGHAT; CDR2 reads FQNNGV. There are 15 residues in the CDR3. The CDR3 is CASSLAVRSGYGYTF. CDR3 bases: TGTGCCAGCAGCTTAGCTGTACGTTCGGGCTATGGCTACACCTTC.

The rearrangement uses TRBV6-4 and TRBJ2-2, with D possibly matching TRBD1 (6 bases). The length of the CDR3 is 13 residues. Germline V CDR1 and CDR2: MRHNA, SNTAGT. The V end lost 6 bases, the J end lost 1 base, and 6 bases lay between the germline ends. Here the CDR3 reads CASSRGNTGELFF. The CDR3 nucleotides are TGTGCCAGCAGCAGGGGGAACACCGGGGAGCTGTTTTTT.

The chain has TRBV7-2 and TRBJ2-5; 9 bases agree with TRBD1. V lost 4 bases, J lost 5 bases, and 5 bases stayed unmatched. Germline values: CDR1 SGHTA, CDR2 FQGNSA. The CDR3 covers 14 residues. As DNA, the CDR3 is TGTGCCAGCAGCTCGGGGACAGGGAGGGAGACCCAGTACTTC. Translation gives CASSSGTGRETQYF.

The table lists this clonotype with a few counts. The chain's CDR3 is CASSLRDRGQDPYEQYV. CDR3 coding DNA: TGTGCCAGCAGCTTAAGGGACAGGGGCCAAGACCCATACGAGCAGTACGTC. This chain links TRBV5-5 with TRBJ2-7; 10 bases align to TRBD1. This CDR3 contains 17 residues. Germline lookup yields CDR1 SGHKS and CDR2 YYEKEE (reference sequence). J gave up 4 bases and V 2 bases, and 12 bases lay outside the gene matches.

This clonotype was picked up a small number of times. The chain recombines TRBV6-5 with TRBJ2-1; 12 bases agree with TRBD2. This CDR3 is 17 amino acids long. The V segment lost 5 bases and the J segment 3 bases; nucleotides outside the gene matches: 8. CDR1 is MNHEY and CDR2 is SVGAGI in the germline V gene. As DNA, the CDR3 is TGTGCCAGCAGTGAACCGACTAGCGGGGGTTACTACAATGAGCAGTTCTTC. It specifies CASSEPTSGGYYNEQFF.

A few counts support this clonotype. The chain combines TRBV29-1 with TRBJ2-7; the D gene is possibly TRBD1 (6 bases). Germline V gene lookup returns CDR1 SQVTM and CDR2 ANQGSEA. V was shortened by 7 bases and J by 5 bases, with 18 bases between the two germline ends. This CDR3 is built from 13 residues. The DNA for the CDR3 is TGCAGCGCGGAAACAGGGATTCTGGACGAGCAGTACTTC. Protein sequence: CSAETGILDEQYF.

This chain links TRBV5-1 with TRBJ2-7; D is tentatively TRBD1 or TRBD2 (5 bases each). Per the germline V gene, CDR1 is SGHRS and CDR2 is YFSETQ. The ends were cut back, 3 bases at V and 5 bases at J, with 12 bases in the middle. The CDR3 covers 13 residues. The CDR3 DNA reads TGCGCCAGCAGCTCGGGACGATCGGACGAGCAGTACTTC. It encodes CASSSGRSDEQYF.

The V gene is TRBV20-1, the J gene TRBJ2-1; unclear D gene. V lost 2 bases and J 6 bases, leaving 11 bases between the germline ends. The CDR3 covers 13 residues. Germline V lookup: CDR1 DFQATT, CDR2 SNEGSKA (reference sequence). CDR3 sequence (DNA): TGCAGTGCTAGACGACCGTTAATCAATGAGCAGTTCTTC. This codes for CSARRPLINEQFF.

The V gene is TRBV5-1, the J gene TRBJ2-2; D ambiguous. The CDR3 contains 14 residues. Between the trimmed V and J ends, which lost 0 bases and 5 bases, there was a span of 8 bases. Germline V gene lookup returns CDR1 SGHRS and CDR2 YFSETQ. The CDR3 region has the DNA TGCGCCAGCAGCTTGGTGTCACCTACCGGGGAGCTGTTTTTT. Translating gives CASSLVSPTGELFF. Together with reference TRBV5-1 and TRBJ2-2, the CDR3 gives the full variable domain: KAGVTQTPRYLIKTRGQQVTLSCSPISGHRSVSWYQQTPGQGLQFLFEYFSETQRNKGNFPGRFSGRQFSNSRSEMNVSTLELGDSALYLCASSLVSPTGELFFGEGSRLTVL.

The chain combines TRBV29-1 with TRBJ1-2, with a tentative D call TRBD1 (5 bases). CDR1 is SQVTM and CDR2 is ANQGSEA in the germline V gene. The CDR3 spans 12 residues. V was trimmed by 7 bases and J by 7 bases, leaving 16 bases between them. CDR3 residues: CSAVAQGLGYTF. In nucleotides, the CDR3 is TGCAGCGCGGTGGCTCAGGGTCTTGGCTACACCTTC.

This clonotype occurred a few times. V and J are TRBV4-1 and TRBJ2-5; 8 bases align to TRBD2. Germline V CDR1 and CDR2: MGHRA, YSYEKL. The CDR3 consists of 16 residues. The V and J ends lost 4 bases and 0 bases, in that order; junction bases with no gene match: 7. Here the CDR3 reads CASSPRAGEYQETQYF. CDR3 nucleotide sequence: TGCGCCAGCAGCCCTCGAGCGGGGGAGTACCAAGAGACCCAGTACTTC.

The chain has TRBV19 and TRBJ2-7, with TRBD1 identical over 9 bases. After removal of 6 bases from V and 5 bases from J, the junction contained 5 bases not matched to a gene. The CDR3 extends over 13 amino acids. Germline CDR1 and CDR2: LNHDA and SQIVND (reference sequence). The CDR3, as DNA: TGTGCCAGTAGCCGGACAGGGGCCAACGAGCAGTACTTC. Its translation: CASSRTGANEQYF.

This clonotype was observed a handful of times. The chain joins TRBV4-2 to TRBJ1-5, with no clear D. Germline-derived CDR1 and CDR2 are LGHNA and YNFKEQ. The CDR3 extends over 14 amino acids. V lost 0 bases and J lost 3, with 6 bases in between. The CDR3: CASSQEGDNQPQHF. The CDR3 region has the DNA TGTGCCAGCAGCCAAGAAGGCGACAATCAGCCCCAGCATTTT.

The sample holds many counts of this clonotype. The chain combines TRBV20-1 with TRBJ2-1; TRBD2 matches 10 bases. From germline, CDR1 is DFQATT and CDR2 SNEGSKA (reference sequence). The junction had 12 bases not matched to a gene; V was cut back by 0 bases and J by 1 base. This CDR3 contains 19 residues. The CDR3, as DNA: TGCAGTGCTAGAGATCTAAACCCTAGCGGGGGTTCGTCCTACAATGAGCAGTTCTTC. This gives the protein CSARDLNPSGGSSYNEQFF.

This clonotype has only a few counts. V gene TRBV15 combines with J gene TRBJ1-2, with 7 nucleotides matching TRBD1. V dropped 0 bases and J dropped 5; count of bases not matched to a gene: 6. The CDR3 is made up of 15 amino acids. Germline CDR1 and CDR2: LNHNV and YYDKDF (reference sequence). The CDR3 reads CATSRDGQELYGYTF. The CDR3 DNA is TGTGCCACCAGCAGAGATGGACAGGAGTTATATGGCTACACCTTC.

CDR3 coding DNA: TGTGCCAGCAGCTTAGTCGGCCAGCGGGGGGCTATCGGGGAGCTGTTTTTT. Residues: CASSLVGQRGAIGELFF. V usage is TRBV11-3 and J usage is TRBJ2-2; 9 nucleotides align to TRBD2. Looked up from germline, CDR1 is SGHNT and CDR2 is YENEEA. Trimming at V came to 1 base and at J to 7 bases, leaving 10 bases not matched to a gene. This CDR3 region has 17 residues.

In this sample, this clonotype turned up a few times. V gene TRBV4-1 combines with J gene TRBJ2-2; D gene ambiguous. Germline V gene data show CDR1 as MGHRA and CDR2 as YSYEKL. V was clipped by 4 bases and J by 3 bases, with 15 bases between them. This CDR3 region has 16 residues. The CDR3 DNA reads TGCGCCAGCAGCCCGCCCCTTGGGTTGTACACCGGGGAGCTGTTTTTT. It translates to CASSPPLGLYTGELFF.

The chain is built from TRBV4-1 and TRBJ2-1; D is possibly TRBD2 (6 bases). This CDR3 is 12 amino acids long. Germline CDR1 and CDR2: MGHRA and YSYEKL. Trimming pared 10 bases from V and 4 bases from J, leaving 11 bases between. CDR3 sequence reads: CATGGPYNEQFF. Here the CDR3 DNA reads TGCGCCACCGGGGGTCCGTACAATGAGCAGTTCTTC.

The V gene is TRBV27, the J gene TRBJ2-1; 7 bases are a match to TRBD2. Looked up from germline, CDR1 is MNHEY and CDR2 is SMNVEV (reference sequence). CDR3 length equals 15 residues. Trimming removed 5 bases from V and 1 base from J; junction bases left unmatched: 5. As DNA, the CDR3 is TGTGCCAGCAGTCTAACTAGCGATTCCTACAATGAGCAGTTCTTC. This encodes CASSLTSDSYNEQFF.

This clonotype came up a few times. The genes are TRBV4-1 and TRBJ2-7; 10 bases map to TRBD1. The CDR3 consists of 15 residues. From germline, CDR1 is MGHRA and CDR2 YSYEKL. V shed 4 bases, J shed 3 bases, and the junction held 6 bases outside the gene matches. This chain's CDR3 is CASSLGTGEGYEQYV. Here the CDR3 DNA reads TGCGCCAGCAGCCTCGGGACAGGGGAAGGCTACGAGCAGTACGTC.

This clonotype has just a few counts. CDR3 nucleotides: TGTGCCAGCAGCCCGACTAGCGGGGCATCCTACAATGAGCAGTTCTTC. This sequence encodes CASSPTSGASYNEQFF. The J gene is TRBJ2-1, the V gene TRBV7-9, with 11 bases aligning to TRBD2. Per germline, CDR1 SEHNR and CDR2 FQNEAQ (reference sequence). The CDR3 is 16 amino acids. Losses at the gene ends were 5 bases for V and 1 base for J; bases not matched to a gene: 4.

V gene TRBV18 combines with J gene TRBJ2-1; the D gene is possibly TRBD2 (6 bases). Trimming removed 0 bases at V and 6 bases at J, with 12 bases between. The CDR3 spans 15 residues. The germline CDR1 and CDR2 sequences are KGHSH and LQKENI. CDR3 in amino acids: CASSPPGRGGNEQFF. The CDR3 DNA is TGTGCCAGCTCACCACCAGGGCGGGGAGGCAATGAGCAGTTCTTC.